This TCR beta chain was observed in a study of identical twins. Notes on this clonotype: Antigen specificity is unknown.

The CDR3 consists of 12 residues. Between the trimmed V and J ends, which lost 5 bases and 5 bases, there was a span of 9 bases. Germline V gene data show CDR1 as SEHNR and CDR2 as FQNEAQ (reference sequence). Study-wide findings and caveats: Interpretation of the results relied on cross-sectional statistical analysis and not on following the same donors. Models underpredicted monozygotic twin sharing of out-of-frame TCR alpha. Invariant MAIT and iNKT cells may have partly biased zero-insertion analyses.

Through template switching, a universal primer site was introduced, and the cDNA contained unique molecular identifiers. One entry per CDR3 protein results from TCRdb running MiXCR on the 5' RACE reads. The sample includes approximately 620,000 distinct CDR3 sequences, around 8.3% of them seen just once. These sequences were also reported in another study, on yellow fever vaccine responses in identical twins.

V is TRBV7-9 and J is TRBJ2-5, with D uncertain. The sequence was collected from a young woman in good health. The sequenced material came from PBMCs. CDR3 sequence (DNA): TGTGCCAGCAGCATGACCGCGGAGACCCAGTACTTC. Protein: CASSMTAETQYF. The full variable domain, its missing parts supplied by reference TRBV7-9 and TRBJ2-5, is DTGVSQNPRHKITKRGQNVTFRCDPISEHNRLYWYRQTLGQGPEFLTYFQNEAQLEKSRLLSDRFSAERPKGSFSTLEIQRTEQGDSAMYLCASSMTAETQYFGPGTRLLVL.